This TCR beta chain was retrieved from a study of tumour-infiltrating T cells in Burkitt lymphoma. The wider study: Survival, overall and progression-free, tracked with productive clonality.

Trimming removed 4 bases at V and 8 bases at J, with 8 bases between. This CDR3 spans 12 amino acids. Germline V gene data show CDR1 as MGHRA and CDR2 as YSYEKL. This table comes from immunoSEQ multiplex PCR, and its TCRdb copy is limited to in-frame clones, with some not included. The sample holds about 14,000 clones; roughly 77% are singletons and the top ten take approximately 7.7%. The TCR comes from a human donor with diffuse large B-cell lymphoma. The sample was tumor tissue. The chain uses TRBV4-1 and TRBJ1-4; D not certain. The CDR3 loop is CASSLVEEKLFF. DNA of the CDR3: TGCGCCAGCAGCCTCGTTGAGGAAAAACTGTTTTTT.